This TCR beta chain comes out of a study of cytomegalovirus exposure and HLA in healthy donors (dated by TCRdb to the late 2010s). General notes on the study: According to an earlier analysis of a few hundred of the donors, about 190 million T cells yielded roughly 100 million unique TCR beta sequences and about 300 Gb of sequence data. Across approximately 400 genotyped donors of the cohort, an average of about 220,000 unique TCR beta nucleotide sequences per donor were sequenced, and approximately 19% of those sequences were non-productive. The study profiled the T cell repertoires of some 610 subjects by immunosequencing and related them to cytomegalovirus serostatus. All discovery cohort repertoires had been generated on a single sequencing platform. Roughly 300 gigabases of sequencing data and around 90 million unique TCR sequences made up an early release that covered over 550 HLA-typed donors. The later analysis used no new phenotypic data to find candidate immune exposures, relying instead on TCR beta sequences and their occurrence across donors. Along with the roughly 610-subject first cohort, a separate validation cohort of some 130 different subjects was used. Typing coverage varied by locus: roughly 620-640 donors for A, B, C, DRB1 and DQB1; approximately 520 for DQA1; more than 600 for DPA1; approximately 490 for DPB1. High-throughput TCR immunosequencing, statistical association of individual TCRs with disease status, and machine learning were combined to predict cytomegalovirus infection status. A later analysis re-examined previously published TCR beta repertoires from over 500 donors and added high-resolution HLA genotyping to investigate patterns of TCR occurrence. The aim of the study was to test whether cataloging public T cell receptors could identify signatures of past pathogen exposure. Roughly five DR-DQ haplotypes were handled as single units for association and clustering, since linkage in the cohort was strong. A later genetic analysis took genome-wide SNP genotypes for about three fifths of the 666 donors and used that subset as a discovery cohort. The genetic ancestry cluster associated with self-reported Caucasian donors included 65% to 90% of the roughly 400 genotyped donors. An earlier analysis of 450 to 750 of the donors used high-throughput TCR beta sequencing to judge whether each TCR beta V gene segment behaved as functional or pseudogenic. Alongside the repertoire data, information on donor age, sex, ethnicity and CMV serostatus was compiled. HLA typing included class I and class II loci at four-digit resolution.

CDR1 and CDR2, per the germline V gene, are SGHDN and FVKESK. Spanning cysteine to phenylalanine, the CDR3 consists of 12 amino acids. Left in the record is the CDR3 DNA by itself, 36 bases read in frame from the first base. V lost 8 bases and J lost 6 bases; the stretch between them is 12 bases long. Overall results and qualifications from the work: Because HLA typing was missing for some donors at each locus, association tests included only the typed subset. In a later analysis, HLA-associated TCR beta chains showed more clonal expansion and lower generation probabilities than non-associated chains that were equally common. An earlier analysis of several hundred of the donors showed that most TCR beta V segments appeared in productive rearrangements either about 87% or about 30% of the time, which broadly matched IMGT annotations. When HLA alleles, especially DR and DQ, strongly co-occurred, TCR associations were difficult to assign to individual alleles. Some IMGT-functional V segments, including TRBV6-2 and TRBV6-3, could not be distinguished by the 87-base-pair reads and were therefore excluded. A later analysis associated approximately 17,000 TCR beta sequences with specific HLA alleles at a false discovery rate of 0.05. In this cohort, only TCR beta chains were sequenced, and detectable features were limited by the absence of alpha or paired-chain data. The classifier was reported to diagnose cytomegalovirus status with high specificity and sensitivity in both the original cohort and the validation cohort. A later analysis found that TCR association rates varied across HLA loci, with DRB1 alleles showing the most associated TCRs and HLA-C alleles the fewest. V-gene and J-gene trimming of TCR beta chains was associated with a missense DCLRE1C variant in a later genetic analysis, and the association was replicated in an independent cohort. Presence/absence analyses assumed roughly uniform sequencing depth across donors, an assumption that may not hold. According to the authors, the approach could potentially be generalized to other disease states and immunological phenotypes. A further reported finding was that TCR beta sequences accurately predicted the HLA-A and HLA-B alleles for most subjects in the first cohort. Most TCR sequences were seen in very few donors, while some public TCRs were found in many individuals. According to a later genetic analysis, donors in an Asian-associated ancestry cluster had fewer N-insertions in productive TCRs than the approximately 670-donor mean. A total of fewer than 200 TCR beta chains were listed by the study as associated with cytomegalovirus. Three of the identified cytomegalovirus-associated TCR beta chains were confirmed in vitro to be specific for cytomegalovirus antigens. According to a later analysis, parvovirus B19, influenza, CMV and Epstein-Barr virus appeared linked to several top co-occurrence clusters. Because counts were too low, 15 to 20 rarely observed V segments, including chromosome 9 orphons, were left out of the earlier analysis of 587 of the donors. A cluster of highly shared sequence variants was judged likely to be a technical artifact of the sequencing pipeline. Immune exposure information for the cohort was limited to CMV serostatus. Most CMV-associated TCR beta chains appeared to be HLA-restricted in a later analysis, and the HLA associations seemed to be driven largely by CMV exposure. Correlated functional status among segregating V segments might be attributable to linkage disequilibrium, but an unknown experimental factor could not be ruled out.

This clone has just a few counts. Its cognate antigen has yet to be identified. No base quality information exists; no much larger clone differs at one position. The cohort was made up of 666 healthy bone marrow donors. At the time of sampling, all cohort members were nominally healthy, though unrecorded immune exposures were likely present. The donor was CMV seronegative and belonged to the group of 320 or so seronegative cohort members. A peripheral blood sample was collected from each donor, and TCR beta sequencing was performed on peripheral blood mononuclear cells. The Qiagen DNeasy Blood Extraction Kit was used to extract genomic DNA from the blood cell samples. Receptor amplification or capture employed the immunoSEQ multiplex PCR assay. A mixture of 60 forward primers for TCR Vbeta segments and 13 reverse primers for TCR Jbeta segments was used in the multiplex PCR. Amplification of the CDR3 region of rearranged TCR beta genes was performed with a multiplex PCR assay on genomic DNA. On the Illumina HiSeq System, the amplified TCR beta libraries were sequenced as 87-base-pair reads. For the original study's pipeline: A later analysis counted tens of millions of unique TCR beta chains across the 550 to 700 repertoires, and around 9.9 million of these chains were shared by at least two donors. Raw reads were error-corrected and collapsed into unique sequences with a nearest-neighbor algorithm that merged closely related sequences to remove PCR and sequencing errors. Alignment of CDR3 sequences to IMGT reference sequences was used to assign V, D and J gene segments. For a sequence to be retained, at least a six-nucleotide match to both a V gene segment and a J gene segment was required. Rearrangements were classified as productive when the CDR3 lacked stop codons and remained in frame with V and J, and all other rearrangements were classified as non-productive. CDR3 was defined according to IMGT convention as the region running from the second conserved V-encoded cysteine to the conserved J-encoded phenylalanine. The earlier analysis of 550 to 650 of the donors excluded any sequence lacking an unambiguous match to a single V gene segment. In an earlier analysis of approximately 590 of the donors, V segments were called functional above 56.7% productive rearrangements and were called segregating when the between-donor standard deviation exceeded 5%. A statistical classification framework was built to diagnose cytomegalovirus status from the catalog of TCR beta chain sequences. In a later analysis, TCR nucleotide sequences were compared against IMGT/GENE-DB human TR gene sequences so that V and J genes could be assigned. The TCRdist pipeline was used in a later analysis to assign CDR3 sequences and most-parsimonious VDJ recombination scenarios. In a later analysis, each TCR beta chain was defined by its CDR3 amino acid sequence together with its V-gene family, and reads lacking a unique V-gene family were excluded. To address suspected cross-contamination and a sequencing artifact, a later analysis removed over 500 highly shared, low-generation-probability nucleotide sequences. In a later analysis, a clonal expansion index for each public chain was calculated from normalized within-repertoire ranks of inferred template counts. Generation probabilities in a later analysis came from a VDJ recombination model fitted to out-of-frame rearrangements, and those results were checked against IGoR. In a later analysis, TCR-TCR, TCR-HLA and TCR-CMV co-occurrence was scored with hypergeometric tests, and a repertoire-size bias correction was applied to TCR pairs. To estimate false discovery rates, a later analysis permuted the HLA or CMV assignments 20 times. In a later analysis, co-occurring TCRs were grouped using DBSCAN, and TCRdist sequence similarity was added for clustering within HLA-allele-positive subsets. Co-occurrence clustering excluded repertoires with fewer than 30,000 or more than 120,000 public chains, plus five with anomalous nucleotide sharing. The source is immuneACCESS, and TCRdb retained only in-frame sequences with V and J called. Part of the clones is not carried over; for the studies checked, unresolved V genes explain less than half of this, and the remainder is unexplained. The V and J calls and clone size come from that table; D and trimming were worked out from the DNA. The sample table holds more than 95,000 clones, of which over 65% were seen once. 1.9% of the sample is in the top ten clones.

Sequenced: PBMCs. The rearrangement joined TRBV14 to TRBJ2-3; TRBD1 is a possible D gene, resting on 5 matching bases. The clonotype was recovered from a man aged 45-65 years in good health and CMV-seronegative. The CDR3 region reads CASSQGWDTQYF. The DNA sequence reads TGTGCCAGCTCGCAGGGTTGGGATACGCAGTATTTT. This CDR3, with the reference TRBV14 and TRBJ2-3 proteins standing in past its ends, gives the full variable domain EAGVTQFPSHSVIEKGQTVTLRCDPISGHDNLYWYRRVMGKEIKFLLHFVKESKQDESGMPNNRFLAERTGGTYSTLKVQPAELEDSGVYFCASSQGWDTQYFGPGTRLTVL.